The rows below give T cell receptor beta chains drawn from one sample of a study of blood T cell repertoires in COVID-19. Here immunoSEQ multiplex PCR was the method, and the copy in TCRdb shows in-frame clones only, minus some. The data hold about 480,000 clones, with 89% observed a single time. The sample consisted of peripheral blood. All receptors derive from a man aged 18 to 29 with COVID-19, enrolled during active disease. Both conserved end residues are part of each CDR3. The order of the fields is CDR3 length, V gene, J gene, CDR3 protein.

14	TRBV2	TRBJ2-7	CASTAGTEPYEQYF
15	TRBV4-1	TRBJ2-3	CASSQEASPGDTQYF
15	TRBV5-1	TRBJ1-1	CASSLGEVDNTEAFF
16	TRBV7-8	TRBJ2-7	CASSAFLAGVGYEQYF
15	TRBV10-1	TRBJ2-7	CASSEAGRGGYEQYF
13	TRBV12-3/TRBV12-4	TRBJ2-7	CASSLTGVHEQYF
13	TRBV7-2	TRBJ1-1	CASSLDPYTEAFF
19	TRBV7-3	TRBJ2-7	CASSARQGRTSGIIYEQYF
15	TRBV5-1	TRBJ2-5	CASSFTGGGEETQYF
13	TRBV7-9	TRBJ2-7	CASSGTNSYEQYF
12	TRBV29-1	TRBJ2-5	CSARDRGETQYF